Below, 21 T cell receptor beta chains from the same sample are listed, as sequenced in a study of Ad26.COV2.S vaccination and SARS-CoV-2 variants. Treatment: over 15 received Ad26.COV2.S at low or high dose, single or two shots; about five received placebo; per-sample allocation not given. Collection of samples fell on day 63 after the first vaccine or placebo injection. Generated by immunoSEQ multiplex PCR, the TCRdb table keeps only in-frame clones and is missing some. The repertoire holds hundreds of thousands of clones, 80% to 90% seen once, with over 2.5% in the top ten. The sample consisted of peripheral blood, taken in a trial of Ad26.COV2.S vaccine versus placebo. Receptor source: a person between 18 and 59 years old who received the Ad26.COV2.S COVID-19 vaccine or a placebo.

The chain joins TRBV5-1 to TRBJ2-3; 9 bases align to TRBD2. Germline V gives CDR1 SGHRS, CDR2 YFSETQ. This CDR3 has 16 amino acids. Trimming took 0 bases from V and 0 from J; bases not matched to a gene: 2. DNA for the CDR3: TGCGCCAGCAGCTTGGGGGGACTAGCCAGCACAGATACGCAGTATTTT. Translation gives CASSLGGLASTDTQYF. The whole variable domain, filled in from reference TRBV5-1 and TRBJ2-3, reads KAGVTQTPRYLIKTRGQQVTLSCSPISGHRSVSWYQQTPGQGLQFLFEYFSETQRNKGNFPGRFSGRQFSNSRSEMNVSTLELGDSALYLCASSLGGLASTDTQYFGPGTRLTVL.

The CDR3 region is CATSEDSDTGELFF. DNA for the CDR3: TGTGCCACCAGTGAAGACTCCGATACCGGGGAGCTGTTTTTT. The rearrangement joins TRBV24-1 to TRBJ2-2; no clear D. CDR3 size: 14 residues. Between the trimmed V and J ends, which lost 4 bases and 5 bases, there was a span of 10 bases. CDR1 KGHDR and CDR2 SFDVKD come from the germline V gene.

The rearrangement links TRBV11-2 to TRBJ2-1; tentative D call: TRBD2 (6 bases). The CDR3 spans 17 residues. Germline values: CDR1 SGHAT, CDR2 FQNNGV. Between the trimmed V and J ends, which lost 0 bases and 2 bases, there was a span of 14 bases. CDR3 bases: TGTGCCAGCAGCTTAGATAATAGCGGAGGGCCCTACAATGAGCAGTTCTTC. It translates to CASSLDNSGGPYNEQFF.

The chain recombines TRBV6-5 with TRBJ2-3; D not resolved. Germline loops: CDR1 MNHEY, CDR2 SVGAGI. This CDR3 contains 16 residues. Trimming removed 3 bases from V and 1 base from J, with 14 bases in between. This chain's CDR3 is CASSYWAGVGTDTQYF. The CDR3 coding sequence is TGTGCCAGCAGTTATTGGGCTGGAGTCGGCACAGATACGCAGTATTTT.

This chain connects TRBV7-8 to TRBJ1-1, with 7 bases identical to TRBD1. CDR1 SGHVS and CDR2 FQNEAQ come from the germline V gene. V was pared by 5 bases and J by 4 bases, with 4 bases of the junction left unmatched. CDR3 length: 13 residues. The CDR3 here is CASSLPGGTEAFF. The CDR3 DNA is TGTGCCAGCAGCCTCCCAGGGGGCACTGAAGCTTTCTTT.

The rearrangement uses TRBV21-1 and TRBJ2-7; TRBD2 was called by the table and not checked on the DNA. TRBV21-1 constitutes a pseudogene. The CDR3 covers 17 residues. CDR3 sequence: CASSKDAPTSGTYEQYF. The CDR3 nucleotides are TGTGCCAGCAGCAAAGACGCGCCCACTAGCGGGACATACGAGCAGTACTTC.

This sequence joins TRBV29-1 and TRBJ2-5; the D is unclear. The V end lost 1 base, the J end lost 4 bases, and 16 bases lay between the germline ends. Germline V gene lookup returns CDR1 SQVTM and CDR2 ANQGSEA. CDR3 length: 15 residues. CDR3 sequence: CSVEGGTGPVETQYF. DNA for the CDR3: TGCAGCGTTGAAGGGGGTACGGGCCCCGTAGAGACCCAGTACTTC.

The chain has TRBV10-3 and TRBJ2-5; 9 nucleotides match TRBD1. The CDR3 loop spans 16 amino acids. CDR1 and CDR2 from the germline V gene are ENHRY and SYGVKD. J was trimmed by 1 base and V by 0 bases; bases with no gene match: 3. CDR3 sequence reads: CAISESTGGSQETQYF. CDR3 nucleotide sequence: TGTGCCATCAGTGAGTCGACAGGGGGGTCCCAAGAGACCCAGTACTTC.

The rearrangement links TRBV19 to TRBJ2-7; maybe TRBD1 (6 bases). The germline gives CDR1 LNHDA, CDR2 SQIVND (reference sequence). Trimming shortened V by 3 bases and J by 0 bases, and 12 bases separated the two germline ends. The CDR3 sequence is 15 residues long. CDR3 protein: CASSMNRASSYEQYF. DNA for the CDR3: TGTGCCAGTAGTATGAACAGGGCGAGCTCCTACGAGCAGTACTTC.

This clone has just a few counts. The chain employs TRBV20-1 and TRBJ1-2, with TRBD1 as a possible D gene (5 bases). V was cut by 6 bases and J by 4 bases, with 9 bases left in between. This CDR3 is built from 11 residues. Germline V gives CDR1 DFQATT, CDR2 SNEGSKA (reference sequence). The CDR3 protein is CSAAQGYGYTF. DNA for the CDR3: TGCAGTGCCGCTCAGGGCTATGGCTACACCTTC.

This chain uses TRBV5-4 with TRBJ2-7; 8 bases align to TRBD2. The CDR3 spans 16 residues. The junction had 12 bases not matched to a gene; V was cut back by 0 bases and J by 7 bases. The V gene's germline CDR1 is SGHNT and CDR2 YYREEE (reference sequence). The CDR3 sequence is CASSLAVSGGEGEQYF. The CDR3 region has the DNA TGTGCCAGCAGCTTGGCGGTCTCGGGGGGGGAGGGAGAGCAGTACTTC.

The chain employs TRBV7-3 and TRBJ2-1; D is undetermined. Between the trimmed V and J ends, which lost 3 bases and 6 bases, there was a span of 9 bases. CDR3 length: 13 residues. From germline, CDR1 is SGHTA and CDR2 FQGTGA. CDR3: CASSLLGSNEQFF. CDR3 DNA: TGTGCCAGCAGCTTGCTAGGTTCCAATGAGCAGTTCTTC.

V gene TRBV3-1 (or the pseudogene TRBV3-2) combines with J gene TRBJ2-5, with 9 bases fitting TRBD1. Germline V gene lookup returns CDR1 LGHDT and CDR2 YNNKEL (reference sequence). The CDR3 has 15 residues. With V trimmed by 3 bases and J by 5 bases, 7 bases remained unmatched. CDR3 DNA sequence: TGTGCCAGCAGCCATCCAGGACAGGGGAGGGAGACCCAGTACTTC. It yields the protein CASSHPGQGRETQYF.

The chain has TRBV5-1 and TRBJ2-7; 12 bases map to TRBD1. Germline V gives CDR1 SGHRS, CDR2 YFSETQ. J lost 4 bases, V lost 4 bases, and 6 bases had no gene match. The CDR3 has 15 amino acids. The CDR3 coding sequence is TGCGCCAGCAGCGGCGGGACAGGGGGCATGTACGAGCAGTACTTC. Translated: CASSGGTGGMYEQYF.

The chain recombines TRBV5-1 with TRBJ2-2; D might be TRBD1 (6 bases). From germline, CDR1 is SGHRS and CDR2 YFSETQ. V lost 3 bases and J lost 1, with 16 bases in between. The CDR3 covers 17 residues. The CDR3: CASSWRPGQGNTGELFF. The CDR3, as DNA: TGCGCCAGCAGCTGGAGACCGGGACAAGGGAACACCGGGGAGCTGTTTTTT.

The chain is built from TRBV6-5 and TRBJ2-5, with TRBD1 identical over 8 bases. The CDR3 is 15 amino acids. In germline, CDR1 is MNHEY, CDR2 SVGAGI. V shed 5 bases, J shed 4 bases, and the junction held 9 bases outside the gene matches. The DNA for the CDR3 is TGTGCCAGCAGTCGGGGACAGGCCGAGGGAGAGACCCAGTACTTC. Protein sequence: CASSRGQAEGETQYF.

CDR3 sequence: CASSLARMDTEAFF. DNA for the CDR3: TGTGCCAGCAGCTTAGCGCGTATGGACACTGAAGCTTTCTTT. The rearrangement uses TRBV7-2 and TRBJ1-1, with D unclear. The CDR3 is 14 residues long. Germline lookup yields CDR1 SGHTA and CDR2 FQGNSA. Trimming pared 0 bases from V and 3 bases from J, leaving 8 bases between.

The chain joins TRBV19 to TRBJ1-1; a weak D match, TRBD1 (6 bases). The germline V and J ends were trimmed by 4 bases and 8 bases, with 8 bases remaining between them. CDR3 length: 11 amino acids. The germline CDR1 and CDR2 sequences are LNHDA and SQIVND (reference sequence). CDR3 nucleotides: TGTGCCAGTAGTAGCAGGGGAGAAGCTTTCTTT. It is translated as CASSSRGEAFF.

This chain connects TRBV18 to TRBJ2-1, with TRBD2 identical over 12 bases. The germline V gene encodes CDR1 KGHSH and CDR2 LQKENI. This CDR3 has 16 amino acids. Unmatched junction bases numbered 2, after V lost 2 bases and J lost 3 bases. CDR3 DNA: TGTGCCAGCTCACCAGGGGGACTAGCGGGCTACAATGAGCAGTTCTTC. Protein product: CASSPGGLAGYNEQFF.

V gene TRBV28 combines with J gene TRBJ1-2; D unresolved. V was pared by 2 bases and J by 9 bases, with 16 bases between. CDR3 length: 14 amino acids. Germline assignment: CDR1 MDHEN and CDR2 SYDVKM. The CDR3 region is CASSLGQRSKRYTF. DNA of the CDR3: TGTGCCAGCAGTTTAGGGCAGAGGAGTAAGCGCTACACCTTC.

This sequence joins TRBV6-2 or TRBV6-3 and TRBJ1-2; 7 bases are a match to TRBD1. Germline CDR1 reads MNHEY; CDR2 reads SVGEGT. This CDR3 is 15 amino acids long. Trimming took 2 bases from V and 4 from J; bases not matched to a gene: 7. DNA for the CDR3: TGTGCCAGCAGTTACGCAGGGGGATCGACCTATGGCTACACCTTC. Its protein is CASSYAGGSTYGYTF.